Listed here are 5 T cell receptor beta chains from one sample, sequenced in a study of cytomegalovirus exposure and HLA in healthy donors (dated by TCRdb to 2015 to 2018). Libraries were made using the immunoSEQ multiplex PCR assay. A mixture of 60 forward primers for TCR Vbeta segments and 13 reverse primers for TCR Jbeta segments was used in the multiplex PCR. TCRdb took this table from immuneACCESS and kept in-frame rearrangements with V and J called. Such tables lack part of the clones; where checked against another copy, unresolved V genes explain under half of the gap, and the rest is unexplained. This sample has about 180,000 clones in its table, and 84% of those were observed once. The ten largest clones capture around 1.2% of the sample. The sequenced sample consisted of PBMCs. The receptors come from a girl aged 2 to 9 in good health and CMV-seropositive.

V is TRBV5-1 and J is TRBJ2-2, with 9 bases fitting TRBD1. Germline V gives CDR1 SGHRS, CDR2 YFSETQ. V lost 3 bases to trimming and J lost 6 bases; unmatched junction nucleotides: 15. The CDR3 totals 18 residues. CDR3 amino acids: CASSSSRDRDRGAGELFF. CDR3 nucleotide sequence: TGCGCCAGCAGCTCGTCCCGGGACAGGGACCGAGGGGCCGGGGAGCTGTTTTTT.

This clone was observed once. V gene TRBV27 combines with J gene TRBJ1-4, with a possible D match to TRBD1 (6 bases). This CDR3 is 17 amino acids long. CDR1 and CDR2 (germline): MNHEY, SMNVEV (reference sequence). V was shortened by 3 bases and J by 2 bases, with 16 bases between the two germline ends. CDR3 DNA: TGTGCCAGCAGTTTTGTCTTTACAGGGCATACTAATGAAAAACTGTTTTTT. Translated: CASSFVFTGHTNEKLFF.

The J gene is TRBJ1-5, the V gene TRBV4-2, with 10 nucleotides matching TRBD1. Germline V gene data show CDR1 as LGHNA and CDR2 as YNFKEQ. Trimming took 2 bases from V and 5 from J; bases not matched to a gene: 3. This CDR3 has 15 residues. CDR3 DNA: TGTGCCAGCAGCCAACAGGACAGGGGGGATCAGCCCCAGCATTTT. It yields the protein CASSQQDRGDQPQHF.

The rearrangement links TRBV5-6 to TRBJ1-2; TRBD1 agrees at 7 bases. J gave up 3 bases and V 4 bases, and 12 bases lay outside the gene matches. This CDR3 comprises 16 residues. The germline V gene has CDR1 SGHDT and CDR2 YYEEEE. The CDR3 bases are TGTGCCAGCAGCAAGACAAACAGGGGTCTAGACTATGGCTACACCTTC. As protein: CASSKTNRGLDYGYTF.

The sample holds a few counts of this clone. The rearrangement uses TRBV6-1 and TRBJ1-5; 9 nucleotides agree with TRBD1. The CDR3 is 15 residues long. Looked up from germline, CDR1 is MNHNS and CDR2 is SASEGT. Unmatched junction bases numbered 5, after V lost 6 bases and J lost 2 bases. The CDR3: CASSRQGDRNQPQHF. The CDR3 DNA reads TGTGCCAGCAGCCGACAGGGGGATCGCAATCAGCCCCAGCATTTT.